The rows below give T cell receptor beta chains drawn from one sample of a study of blood T cell repertoires in COVID-19. The method was immunoSEQ multiplex PCR; TCRdb's version includes in-frame clones alone and lacks a portion of them. The table records roughly 160,000 clones, around 80% of them present only once. Sequencing input: peripheral blood. All receptors derive from a woman in her sixties with acute or convalescent COVID-19. Both conserved end residues are part of each CDR3. Each record gives: V gene, D gene, J gene, clone size, CDR3 protein, CDR3 DNA. The D gene is left open where the match is weak. Clone size is shown for a subset of rows, as once, few, many or a class of expanded clone.

TRBV10-2	NA	TRBJ1-2	NA	CASSGREQGNGYTF	TGCGCCAGCAGTGGCCGTGAGCAGGGGAATGGCTACACCTTC
TRBV18	NA	TRBJ2-1	many	CASSPRTSKHNEQFF	TGTGCCAGCTCACCACGGACATCCAAGCACAATGAGCAGTTCTTC
TRBV6-2/TRBV6-3	NA	TRBJ1-2	NA	CASSDRSNYGYTF	TGTGCCAGCAGCGACAGGAGCAACTATGGCTACACCTTC
TRBV6-6	TRBD2	TRBJ2-5	NA	CASTPLSGGRETQYF	TGTGCCAGCACCCCGCTGAGCGGGGGCCGTGAGACCCAGTACTTC
TRBV28	TRBD1	TRBJ1-1	few	CASSSSGTGLTEAFF	TGTGCCAGCAGTTCCTCCGGGACAGGGCTCACTGAAGCTTTCTTT
TRBV28	NA	TRBJ1-2	NA	CASSSEGPGYTF	TGTGCCAGCAGTTCGGAGGGGCCCGGCTACACCTTC
TRBV30	NA	TRBJ1-2	NA	CAWDQETGGGGYTF	TGTGCCTGGGACCAGGAGACAGGAGGCGGCGGCTACACCTTC
TRBV6-6	NA	TRBJ2-6	NA	CASSSPPGSGANVLTF	TGTGCCAGCAGTTCTCCCCCAGGCTCTGGGGCCAACGTCCTGACTTTC
TRBV4-1	NA	TRBJ2-5	once	CASSQAGKGGRQTQYF	TGCGCCAGCAGCCAAGCCGGGAAGGGGGGGCGGCAGACCCAGTACTTC
TRBV7-6	TRBD2	TRBJ2-2	NA	CASSWPGRDTGELFF	TGTGCCAGCAGCTGGCCAGGGAGGGACACCGGGGAGCTGTTTTTT
TRBV20-1	NA	TRBJ2-2	NA	CSAMRSGELFF	TGCAGTGCTATGAGGTCCGGGGAGCTGTTTTTT
TRBV20-1	NA	TRBJ1-1	NA	CSASENTEAFF	TGCAGTGCTTCAGAGAACACTGAAGCTTTCTTT
TRBV7-2	NA	TRBJ2-7	NA	CASSPARAGGEQYF	TGTGCCAGCAGCCCCGCTAGAGCTGGCGGGGAGCAGTACTTC
TRBV6-6	NA	TRBJ2-7	NA	CASSTGNYEQYF	TGTGCCAGCAGTACCGGGAACTACGAGCAGTACTTC
TRBV4-1	TRBD1	TRBJ1-6	NA	CASSQDRGRNSPLHF	TGCGCCAGCAGCCAAGACAGGGGGCGAAATTCACCCCTCCACTTT
TRBV3-1/TRBV3-2	TRBD1	TRBJ1-3	NA	CASSPWDRGNGNTIYF	TGTGCCAGCAGCCCGTGGGACAGGGGTAACGGAAACACCATATATTTT
TRBV21-1	NA	TRBJ1-5	NA	CASSSRKDRGTSNQPQHF	TGTGCCAGCAGCTCCCGAAAGGACAGGGGAACTAGCAATCAGCCCCAGCATTTT
TRBV5-8	TRBD2	TRBJ2-3	NA	CASSAGLASTDTQYF	TGTGCCAGCAGCGCCGGACTAGCGAGCACAGATACGCAGTATTTT
TRBV5-1	NA	TRBJ1-1	NA	CASSLANMNTEAFF	TGCGCCAGCAGCTTGGCAAACATGAACACTGAAGCTTTCTTT
TRBV5-4	NA	TRBJ1-2	NA	CASNGGKGYTF	TGTGCCAGCAACGGGGGGAAGGGCTACACCTTC
TRBV6-5	NA	TRBJ1-1	once	CATQRTGDTEAFF	TGTGCCACTCAGAGGACGGGGGACACTGAAGCTTTCTTT
TRBV2	TRBD1	TRBJ2-7	NA	CASSERDRASSYEQYF	TGTGCCAGCAGTGAACGCGACAGGGCGAGCTCCTACGAGCAGTACTTC
TRBV7-2	TRBD1	TRBJ1-5	once	CASSLLTGGLGQPQHF	TGTGCCAGCAGCTTACTGACAGGGGGATTAGGTCAGCCCCAGCATTTT
TRBV6-2/TRBV6-3	NA	TRBJ1-2	once	CASSLGHPNYGYTF	TGTGCCAGCAGTCTCGGACATCCTAACTATGGCTACACCTTC
TRBV5-4	NA	TRBJ2-5	NA	CASSLDNRVWEETQYF	TGTGCCAGCAGCTTGGACAACAGGGTTTGGGAGGAGACCCAGTACTTC
TRBV4-1	NA	TRBJ1-3	NA	CASYSGNTIYF	TGCGCCAGTTACTCTGGAAACACCATATATTTT
TRBV6-5	NA	TRBJ1-2	NA	CAIPTVIPPYGYTF	TGTGCCATCCCGACAGTAATTCCGCCCTATGGCTACACCTTC
TRBV7-9	NA	TRBJ2-2	NA	CASSLDRVAGELFF	TGTGCCAGCAGCTTAGACAGGGTTGCCGGGGAGCTGTTTTTT
TRBV18	TRBD1	TRBJ1-5	once	CASSQGQGPNQPQHF	TGTGCCAGCTCACAGGGACAGGGTCCCAATCAGCCCCAGCATTTT
TRBV6-9	NA	TRBJ1-5	NA	CASSWGGNQPQHF	TGTGCCAGCAGTTGGGGAGGCAATCAGCCCCAGCATTTT
TRBV6-1	TRBD1	TRBJ1-2	NA	CASSGSKGQRGDGYTF	TGTGCCAGCAGTGGGTCAAAGGGACAGCGTGGTGATGGCTACACCTTC
TRBV6-5	TRBD1	TRBJ1-5	NA	CASRAKGGSNQPQHF	TGTGCCAGCAGGGCGAAAGGGGGCAGCAATCAGCCCCAGCATTTT
TRBV6-5	TRBD1	TRBJ1-1	NA	CASLKTGPTEAFF	TGTGCCAGCCTTAAGACAGGGCCCACTGAAGCTTTCTTT
TRBV3-1/TRBV3-2	TRBD2	TRBJ2-2	NA	CASSATSGVFSNTGELFF	TGTGCCAGCAGCGCTACTAGCGGGGTCTTCTCGAACACCGGGGAGCTGTTTTTT
TRBV9	TRBD1	TRBJ1-1	few	CASSPNIGQGAFEAFF	TGTGCCAGCAGCCCGAATATAGGACAGGGGGCTTTTGAAGCTTTCTTT
TRBV7-9	TRBD1	TRBJ1-4	once	CASSPTIGTGELFF	TGTGCCAGCAGCCCTACCATCGGGACAGGGGAACTGTTTTTT
TRBV6-5	NA	TRBJ1-1	NA	CASSYSPGENTEAFF	TGTGCCAGCAGTTACTCCCCCGGGGAGAACACTGAAGCTTTCTTT
TRBV28	NA	TRBJ1-2	NA	CATQQGRTPYGYTF	TGTGCCACCCAACAGGGACGGACTCCCTATGGCTACACCTTC
TRBV29-1	NA	TRBJ1-4	NA	CSAGQLNEKLFF	TGCAGCGCCGGACAGCTAAATGAAAAACTGTTTTTT
TRBV13	NA	TRBJ1-1	NA	CASGGGTEAFF	TGTGCCAGCGGCGGAGGCACTGAAGCTTTCTTT
TRBV7-2	TRBD1	TRBJ2-2	NA	CASSLATGTGTGELFF	TGTGCCAGCAGCTTGGCGACAGGGACGGGCACCGGGGAGCTGTTTTTT
TRBV7-8	NA	TRBJ1-5	NA	CASSRQNNQPQHF	TGTGCCAGCAGCCGACAGAACAATCAGCCCCAGCATTTT
TRBV29-1	TRBD2	TRBJ2-1	NA	CSVGASGGAGNEQFF	TGCAGCGTTGGAGCCAGCGGGGGGGCCGGGAATGAGCAGTTCTTC
TRBV29-1	NA	TRBJ1-1	NA	CSVAAGSTEAFF	TGCAGCGTTGCAGCCGGGAGCACTGAAGCTTTCTTT
TRBV3-1/TRBV3-2	NA	TRBJ1-6	NA	CASSLTGDSPLHF	TGTGCCAGCAGCCTGACGGGGGATTCACCCCTCCACTTT
TRBV5-1	NA	TRBJ1-2	NA	CASSALQAPYGYTF	TGCGCCAGCAGCGCCTTACAGGCCCCCTATGGCTACACCTTC
TRBV7-2	NA	TRBJ2-5	NA	CASSQGGGIQETQYF	TGTGCCAGCAGCCAAGGGGGGGGCATCCAAGAGACCCAGTACTTC
TRBV5-1	NA	TRBJ1-2	NA	CASSLGQDYGYTF	TGCGCCAGCAGCTTGGGGCAGGACTATGGCTACACCTTC
TRBV7-2	NA	TRBJ2-1	NA	CASSPRRDRSEQFF	TGTGCCAGCAGCCCTCGGCGGGATAGGAGTGAGCAGTTCTTC
TRBV30	TRBD2	TRBJ2-5	NA	CAWSRSEAGVAETQYF	TGTGCCTGGAGTCGATCAGAAGCGGGGGTCGCTGAGACCCAGTACTTC